The next 11 T cell receptor beta chains were all read from a single sample in a study of CD8 T cells in ankylosing spondylitis. TCRdb reanalysed the 5' RACE reads using MiXCR and keeps one entry per CDR3 protein. The sample has around 320,000 distinct CDR3 sequences, 20% seen once. Sequences were obtained from blood, either unsorted or a sorted T cell fraction (not recorded which). Receptors were obtained from a female donor with ankylosing spondylitis or in good health (not recorded which).

This chain connects TRBV13 to TRBJ2-7; 7 nucleotides align to TRBD2. CDR1 and CDR2 (germline): PRHDT, FYEKMQ (reference sequence). Losses at the gene ends were 1 base for V and 2 bases for J; bases not matched to a gene: 11. This CDR3 region has 17 residues. CDR3 protein: CASSLVIGASGPYEQYF. The CDR3 DNA reads TGTGCCAGCAGCTTAGTTATTGGGGCTAGCGGTCCCTACGAGCAGTACTTC.

This clonotype was counted at least ten times. The V gene is TRBV7-8, the J gene TRBJ2-7; D is unclear. Germline V gene lookup returns CDR1 SGHVS and CDR2 FQNEAQ. The CDR3 totals 15 residues. Between the trimmed V and J ends, which lost 2 bases and 6 bases, there was a span of 17 bases. CDR3 sequence: CASSLIDLGWREQYF. The CDR3 nucleotides are TGTGCCAGCAGCTTAATAGACCTTGGGTGGCGCGAGCAGTACTTC.

J is TRBJ1-2 and V is TRBV5-1; the D gene is possibly TRBD1 (6 bases). V was trimmed by 0 bases and J by 2 bases, leaving 11 bases between them. Germline CDR1 and CDR2: SGHRS and YFSETQ. This CDR3 region has 15 residues. The CDR3 loop is CASSLALQGNYGYTF. The CDR3 coding sequence is TGCGCCAGCAGCTTGGCCCTACAGGGAAACTATGGCTACACCTTC.

The gene calls are TRBV18 and TRBJ2-3, with a possible D match to TRBD1 (6 bases). The V gene's germline CDR1 is KGHSH and CDR2 LQKENI. V lost 3 bases to trimming and J lost 5 bases, with 18 bases between them. This CDR3 comprises 16 residues. In DNA, the CDR3 is TGTGCCAGCTCACCCCCCCAGGGGAACTCAGGAGATACGCAGTATTTT. Encoded protein: CASSPPQGNSGDTQYF.

This clonotype showed up just a few times. The chain couples TRBV5-1 to TRBJ1-1; 7 bases map to TRBD1. This CDR3 has 16 residues. The junction had 6 bases not matched to a gene; V was cut back by 0 bases and J by 1 base. CDR1 and CDR2 (germline): SGHRS, YFSETQ. DNA of the CDR3: TGCGCCAGCAGCTTGGGGGGACAGATACCGAACACTGAAGCTTTCTTT. It specifies CASSLGGQIPNTEAFF.

The table lists this clonotype with a few counts. This chain joins TRBV10-3 and TRBJ2-1; 10 bases match TRBD1. The CDR3 has 14 residues. CDR1 is ENHRY and CDR2 is SYGVKD in the germline V gene. The ends lost 10 bases at V and 9 bases at J; junction bases unmatched: 12. CDR3 sequence: CATRGTGARGEQFF. CDR3 DNA sequence: TGTGCCACGCGAGGGACAGGGGCGCGGGGTGAGCAGTTCTTC.

There are a few counts of this clonotype. The rearrangement uses TRBV6-1 and TRBJ2-1; 10 bases align to TRBD1. The CDR3 runs to 15 residues. Unmatched junction bases numbered 4, after V lost 6 bases and J lost 2 bases. Looked up from germline, CDR1 is MNHNS and CDR2 is SASEGT. CDR3 in amino acids: CASRRTGGAYNEQFF. The CDR3 coding sequence is TGTGCCAGCAGACGGACAGGGGGAGCCTACAATGAGCAGTTCTTC.

The table lists this clonotype with a few counts. The rearrangement links TRBV6-1 to TRBJ1-1, with D possibly matching TRBD1 (6 bases). The CDR3 extends over 14 amino acids. Germline V lookup: CDR1 MNHNS, CDR2 SASEGT. V lost 6 bases and J 0 bases, leaving 11 bases between the germline ends. CDR3 region: CASSRGAVNTEAFF. In DNA form, the CDR3 reads TGTGCCAGCAGCCGGGGGGCCGTGAACACTGAAGCTTTCTTT.

There are a few counts of this clonotype. V and J are TRBV7-2 and TRBJ2-2; either TRBD1 or TRBD2 may supply D (5 bases each). This CDR3 spans 14 amino acids. Germline V gene lookup returns CDR1 SGHTA and CDR2 FQGNSA. V was cut by 7 bases and J by 6 bases, with 15 bases left in between. In nucleotides, the CDR3 is TGTGCCAGCATCCTCACTAGGGGCGCCGGGGAGCTGTTTTTT. It translates to CASILTRGAGELFF.

The V gene is TRBV5-2, the J gene TRBJ2-7; the listed D gene, TRBD2, was not tested against the DNA. TRBV5-2 is designated a pseudogene. The length of the CDR3 is 19 residues. This chain's CDR3 is CAMGSGLGLAGVQSYEQYF. CDR3 nucleotides: TGTGCCATGGGCTCCGGGCTCGGACTAGCGGGAGTCCAATCCTACGAGCAGTACTTC.

This clonotype was picked up many times. The chain carries TRBV20-1 and TRBJ1-5; no reliable D call. V was trimmed by 4 bases and J by 0 bases, leaving 10 bases between them. Germline-derived CDR1 and CDR2 are DFQATT and SNEGSKA (reference sequence). The CDR3 is 14 amino acids. The CDR3 protein is CSANRGASNQPQHF. The CDR3 bases are TGCAGTGCTAACCGCGGAGCTAGCAATCAGCCCCAGCATTTT.